The rows below give T cell receptor beta chains drawn from one sample of a study of CD8+ T cells in alopecia areata. Repertoires were generated with immunoSEQ multiplex PCR, while TCRdb's copy carries only in-frame clones and drops some. The table has 200,000 to 250,000 clones, 35% to 45% seen once. The sample in question was CD4+ T cells sorted from blood, obtained at week 34, from a patient treated with tofacitinib. Receptors originate from a human donor with alopecia areata. CDR3s include the opening cysteine and the closing phenylalanine or tryptophan. The D gene is left open where the match is weak. The size of a clone is reported for some rows only, either as once, few or many, or as a class for expanded clones.

J: TRBJ2-7
size: .
D: TRBD1
V: TRBV7-2
CDR3: CASSFDRGPYEQYF
DNA: TGTGCCAGCAGCTTTGACAGGGGGCCCTACGAGCAGTACTTC

J: TRBJ1-6
size: few
D: .
V: TRBV30
CDR3: CAWSRAHAPLHF
DNA: TGTGCCTGGAGTCGGGCCCATGCACCCCTCCACTTT

J: TRBJ1-3
size: few
D: .
V: TRBV5-4
CDR3: CASNSDPSGNTIYF
DNA: TGTGCCAGCAACTCAGACCCCTCTGGAAACACCATATATTTT

J: TRBJ1-5
size: .
D: .
V: TRBV5-6
CDR3: CASSWKGTSYQPQHF
DNA: TGTGCCAGCAGCTGGAAGGGGACAAGCTATCAGCCCCAGCATTTT

J: TRBJ2-3
size: .
D: TRBD1
V: TRBV4-1
CDR3: CASSQKGAEDTQYF
DNA: TGCGCCAGCAGCCAAAAGGGGGCCGAAGATACGCAGTATTTT

J: TRBJ2-7
size: .
D: .
V: TRBV6-6
CDR3: CASGSPASSYEQYF
DNA: TGTGCCAGCGGATCCCCCGCCAGCTCCTACGAGCAGTACTTC

J: TRBJ1-4
size: few
D: .
V: TRBV19
CDR3: CASNFRGIATNEKLFF
DNA: TGTGCCAGTAACTTCAGGGGAATCGCGACTAATGAAAAACTGTTTTTT

J: TRBJ1-1
size: many
D: .
V: TRBV2
CDR3: CASRQGAQAFF
DNA: TGTGCCAGCAGGCAGGGTGCCCAAGCTTTCTTT

J: TRBJ1-5
size: .
D: .
V: TRBV14
CDR3: CASSQDNQPQHF
DNA: TGTGCCAGCAGCCAGGATAATCAGCCCCAGCATTTT

J: TRBJ2-1
size: .
D: TRBD2
V: TRBV5-7
CDR3: CASSLAGERGGTYNEQFF
DNA: TGTGCCAGCAGCTTGGCCGGTGAGCGGGGGGGCACTTACAATGAGCAGTTCTTC

J: TRBJ2-7
size: .
D: TRBD1
V: TRBV10-3
CDR3: CAITGRGYEQYF
DNA: TGTGCCATCACTGGCAGGGGGTACGAGCAGTACTTC

J: TRBJ2-7
size: few
D: TRBD1
V: TRBV6-5
CDR3: CASSDRGEQYF
DNA: TGTGCCAGCAGTGACAGGGGCGAGCAGTACTTC

J: TRBJ2-7
size: .
D: .
V: TRBV2
CDR3: CASGYADEQYF
DNA: TGTGCCAGCGGGTACGCCGACGAGCAGTACTTC

J: TRBJ1-2
size: few
D: TRBD1
V: TRBV29-1
CDR3: CSVGTGTDYGYTF
DNA: TGCAGCGTGGGTACCGGGACAGACTATGGCTACACCTTC

J: TRBJ2-5
size: .
D: .
V: TRBV23-1
CDR3: CASVPRETQYF
DNA: TGCGCCAGCGTCCCAAGGGAGACCCAGTACTTC

J: TRBJ1-4
size: .
D: .
V: TRBV30
CDR3: CAWSVPGTAEKLFF
DNA: TGTGCCTGGAGTGTACCGGGAACCGCTGAAAAACTGTTTTTT

J: TRBJ1-1
size: few
D: .
V: TRBV14
CDR3: CASSRTPPPVLTEAFF
DNA: TGTGCCAGCAGCAGGACTCCACCGCCTGTACTAACTGAAGCTTTCTTT

J: TRBJ1-6
size: .
D: .
V: TRBV30
CDR3: CAWSVPYSPLHF
DNA: TGTGCCTGGAGTGTCCCTTATTCACCCCTCCACTTT

J: TRBJ2-3
size: .
D: TRBD2
V: TRBV6-1
CDR3: CASSELAGIQDTQYF
DNA: TGTGCCAGCAGTGAACTAGCGGGAATACAAGATACGCAGTATTTT

J: TRBJ2-3
size: .
D: TRBD2
V: TRBV15
CDR3: CATSRGLAGGPTDTQYF
DNA: TGTGCCACCAGCCGCGGACTAGCGGGAGGGCCGACAGATACGCAGTATTTT

J: TRBJ2-3
size: .
D: .
V: TRBV6-5
CDR3: CAGSRGTDTQYF
DNA: TGTGCCGGATCCAGGGGAACAGATACGCAGTATTTT

J: TRBJ1-1
size: .
D: .
V: TRBV6-1
CDR3: CASSYSVAFF
DNA: TGTGCCAGCAGTTACTCCGTGGCTTTCTTT

J: TRBJ2-5
size: .
D: .
V: TRBV25-1
CDR3: CASSEILPPRTQYF
DNA: TGTGCCAGCAGTGAAATTTTACCCCCACGGACCCAGTACTTC

J: TRBJ2-5
size: .
D: TRBD2
V: TRBV30
CDR3: CAWSVHAGAQYF
DNA: TGTGCCTGGAGTGTACATGCGGGGGCCCAGTACTTC

J: TRBJ1-1
size: few
D: .
V: TRBV30
CDR3: CAWCLGMNTEAFF
DNA: TGTGCCTGGTGTCTGGGAATGAACACTGAAGCTTTCTTT

J: TRBJ1-1
size: few
D: .
V: TRBV18
CDR3: CASSPRGSNTEAFF
DNA: TGTGCCAGCTCACCCCGGGGTAGCAACACTGAAGCTTTCTTT

J: TRBJ2-1
size: once
D: .
V: TRBV7-2
CDR3: CASSFFKLSYNEQFF
DNA: TGTGCCAGCAGCTTTTTTAAGCTATCCTACAATGAGCAGTTCTTC

J: TRBJ2-1
size: few
D: TRBD2
V: TRBV5-1
CDR3: CASSLTSVYPYNEQFF
DNA: TGCGCCAGCAGCTTGACTAGCGTTTATCCGTACAATGAGCAGTTCTTC

J: TRBJ1-1
size: few
D: .
V: TRBV21-1
CDR3: CASSPGGQNTEAFF
DNA: TGTGCCAGCAGCCCCGGGGGGCAGAACACTGAAGCTTTCTTT

J: TRBJ2-7
size: once
D: .
V: TRBV15
CDR3: CATSSFPEEAYEQYF
DNA: TGTGCCACCAGCAGTTTTCCGGAAGAGGCCTACGAGCAGTACTTC

J: TRBJ2-1
size: .
D: .
V: TRBV7-7
CDR3: CASSLGRPYEQFF
DNA: TGTGCCAGCAGCTTGGGCCGGCCCTATGAGCAGTTCTTC

J: TRBJ2-7
size: .
D: .
V: TRBV5-1
CDR3: CASSLRELYEQYF
DNA: TGCGCCAGCAGCTTAAGGGAACTCTACGAGCAGTACTTC

J: TRBJ1-4
size: .
D: .
V: TRBV6-5
CDR3: CASSYQAGVEKLFF
DNA: TGTGCCAGCAGTTACCAGGCAGGGGTTGAAAAACTGTTTTTT

J: TRBJ1-4
size: once
D: .
V: TRBV2
CDR3: CASSVPEVGLREKLFF
DNA: TGTGCCAGCAGTGTTCCTGAAGTGGGGCTTAGAGAAAAACTGTTTTTT

J: TRBJ2-3
size: .
D: .
V: TRBV5-1
CDR3: CASSNQPAQEADTQYF
DNA: TGCGCCAGCAGCAACCAACCGGCCCAGGAAGCGGATACGCAGTATTTT

J: TRBJ1-2
size: .
D: .
V: TRBV6-5
CDR3: CASISGGPERYGYTF
DNA: TGTGCCAGCATCTCCGGCGGACCGGAACGCTATGGCTACACCTTC

J: TRBJ2-6
size: .
D: .
V: TRBV2
CDR3: CARTGTPSSGANVLTF
DNA: TGTGCCAGGACCGGGACCCCCAGCTCTGGGGCCAACGTCCTGACTTTC

J: TRBJ2-5
size: few
D: .
V: TRBV7-7
CDR3: CASSSRGVGETQYF
DNA: TGTGCCAGCAGCTCAAGGGGGGTCGGAGAGACCCAGTACTTC

J: TRBJ1-5
size: .
D: .
V: TRBV7-9
CDR3: CASSHPRGSSNQPQHF
DNA: TGTGCCAGCAGCCACCCCCGGGGCTCGAGCAATCAGCCCCAGCATTTT

J: TRBJ1-2
size: .
D: TRBD1
V: TRBV5-6
CDR3: CASSFLTGNNYGYTF
DNA: TGTGCCAGCAGCTTCTTGACAGGGAATAACTATGGCTACACCTTC

J: TRBJ1-4
size: .
D: .
V: TRBV5-4
CDR3: CASSLGLGTTNEKLFF
DNA: TGTGCCAGCAGCTTGGGTTTGGGGACAACTAATGAAAAACTGTTTTTT

J: TRBJ2-7
size: .
D: TRBD2
V: TRBV19
CDR3: CASSRLAGMEYEQYF
DNA: TGTGCCAGTAGCAGACTAGCGGGGATGGAGTACGAGCAGTACTTC

J: TRBJ1-1
size: .
D: .
V: TRBV5-4
CDR3: CASSLNGRWNTEAFF
DNA: TGTGCCAGCAGCTTAAACGGACGCTGGAACACTGAAGCTTTCTTT

J: TRBJ2-2
size: .
D: .
V: TRBV9
CDR3: CASSPPGQTPGELFF
DNA: TGTGCCAGCAGCCCGCCGGGACAAACCCCCGGGGAGCTGTTTTTT

J: TRBJ2-7
size: .
D: TRBD2
V: TRBV4-2
CDR3: CASSQDKGRGQYF
DNA: TGTGCCAGCAGCCAAGATAAGGGGAGGGGGCAGTACTTC

J: TRBJ2-1
size: .
D: .
V: TRBV11-2
CDR3: CASSQTGREQFF
DNA: TGTGCCAGCAGCCAAACCGGGCGTGAGCAGTTCTTC

J: TRBJ2-7
size: .
D: .
V: TRBV10-2
CDR3: CASSRQQTSYEQYF
DNA: TGCGCCAGCAGTAGGCAGCAAACCTCCTACGAGCAGTACTTC

J: TRBJ2-7
size: .
D: TRBD2
V: TRBV30
CDR3: CAWGLAGPEQYF
DNA: TGTGCATGGGGACTAGCGGGCCCTGAGCAGTACTTC

J: TRBJ1-2
size: .
D: TRBD1
V: TRBV6-6
CDR3: CASSRPGTGYGYTF
DNA: TGTGCCAGCAGCCGCCCCGGGACAGGGTATGGCTACACCTTC

J: TRBJ1-1
size: .
D: TRBD1
V: TRBV29-1
CDR3: CSVETRPQGEAFF
DNA: TGCAGCGTTGAAACCAGACCACAGGGGGAGGCTTTCTTT

J: TRBJ1-4
size: few
D: TRBD1
V: TRBV9
CDR3: CASSDGQVEGKLFF
DNA: TGTGCCAGCAGCGATGGACAGGTAGAGGGAAAACTGTTTTTT

J: TRBJ2-1
size: .
D: .
V: TRBV5-1
CDR3: CASSLGRLNEQFF
DNA: TGCGCCAGCAGCTTAGGGCGGCTCAATGAGCAGTTCTTC

J: TRBJ1-2
size: .
D: .
V: TRBV30
CDR3: CAWSSAAGYTF
DNA: TGTGCCTGGAGTAGTGCCGCGGGCTACACCTTC

J: TRBJ2-1
size: .
D: TRBD2
V: TRBV29-1
CDR3: CSVSGTSGGSNEQFF
DNA: TGCAGCGTTTCCGGGACTAGCGGGGGGAGCAATGAGCAGTTCTTC

J: TRBJ2-1
size: .
D: .
V: TRBV6-1
CDR3: CASSYAQDQQFF
DNA: TGTGCCAGCAGTTATGCCCAGGACCAGCAGTTCTTC

J: TRBJ2-1
size: .
D: .
V: TRBV18
CDR3: CASSPPGSSYNEQFF
DNA: TGTGCCAGCTCACCACCAGGGAGCTCCTACAATGAGCAGTTCTTC

J: TRBJ2-3
size: many
D: .
V: TRBV19
CDR3: CASSPSLTDTQYF
DNA: TGTGCCAGTAGTCCGAGTCTCACAGATACGCAGTATTTT